The 17 T cell receptor beta chains reported below all come from one sample, sequenced in a study of blood T cells in healthy people across ages. Using a J-beta primer mix together with a sample-barcoded 5' primer, a second PCR was run for 7 to 11 cycles. TCRdb recomputed calls from the 5' RACE reads with MiXCR, one row per CDR3 protein. The sample holds about 650,000 distinct CDR3 sequences, roughly 32% seen once. The sample taken for sequencing was blood. The origin of the receptors is an elderly woman in good health.

The table lists this clonotype with many counts. This chain links TRBV5-1 with TRBJ2-7, with D maybe TRBD2 (5 bases). Germline V gene data show CDR1 as SGHRS and CDR2 as YFSETQ. The CDR3 consists of 14 residues. The V end was cut by 0 bases, the J end by 5 bases, with 12 bases between. The CDR3 spells CASSLEGLVDEQYF. The CDR3 DNA reads TGCGCCAGCAGCTTGGAAGGACTTGTCGACGAGCAGTACTTC. The whole variable domain, filled in from reference TRBV5-1 and TRBJ2-7, reads KAGVTQTPRYLIKTRGQQVTLSCSPISGHRSVSWYQQTPGQGLQFLFEYFSETQRNKGNFPGRFSGRQFSNSRSEMNVSTLELGDSALYLCASSLEGLVDEQYFGPGTRLTVT.

This clonotype was counted a few times. J is TRBJ2-2 and V is TRBV5-1, with D perhaps TRBD2 (6 bases). Germline CDR1 reads SGHRS; CDR2 reads YFSETQ. V lost 0 bases to trimming and J lost 2 bases, with 11 bases between them. The CDR3 runs to 16 residues. The CDR3 reads CASSLDVGGNTGELFF. CDR3 sequence (DNA): TGCGCCAGCAGCTTGGATGTGGGGGGAAACACCGGGGAGCTGTTTTTT.

V usage is TRBV5-1 and J usage is TRBJ2-5; possibly TRBD2 for D (6 bases). Trimming cost V 2 bases and J 5 bases, with 16 bases left between them. CDR1 is SGHRS, CDR2 YFSETQ, per germline. The CDR3 runs to 15 residues. The CDR3 coding sequence is TGCGCCAGCAGCTTCCGAGGAGGGCTGGAGGAGACCCAGTACTTC. This encodes CASSFRGGLEETQYF.

This clonotype was observed a single time. This chain connects TRBV5-1 to TRBJ2-5, with 13 bases aligning to TRBD2. This CDR3 is built from 15 residues. The germline gives CDR1 SGHRS, CDR2 YFSETQ. V shed 4 bases and J 5 bases; nucleotides not matched to a gene: 5. The CDR3 loop is CASSPLAGGHETQYF. The DNA for the CDR3 is TGCGCCAGCAGCCCACTAGCGGGGGGGCACGAGACCCAGTACTTC.

A few counts support this clonotype. The V gene is TRBV30, the J gene TRBJ1-2; D perhaps matches TRBD1 (6 bases). Germline loops: CDR1 GTSNPN, CDR2 SVGIG (reference sequence). V dropped 2 bases and J dropped 8 bases, with 18 bases sitting between them. The CDR3 is 14 residues long. The CDR3 region is CAWSPYAGGAGYTF. In nucleotides, the CDR3 is TGTGCCTGGAGTCCGTACGCCGGGGGCGCGGGCTACACCTTC.

The V and J genes are TRBV20-1 and TRBJ2-3, with D perhaps TRBD1 or TRBD2 (5 bases each). CDR1 DFQATT and CDR2 SNEGSKA come from the germline V gene (reference sequence). V was pared by 2 bases and J by 0 bases, with 15 bases between. This CDR3 is 16 amino acids long. CDR3 protein: CSARPGTKGSTDTQYF. CDR3 in DNA: TGCAGTGCTAGACCCGGGACCAAGGGGAGCACAGATACGCAGTATTTT.

The chain uses TRBV11-3 and TRBJ2-1; 8 bases map to TRBD2. Unmatched junction bases numbered 3, after V lost 2 bases and J lost 3 bases. Germline V lookup: CDR1 SGHNT, CDR2 YENEEA. The CDR3 extends over 15 amino acids. CDR3 sequence reads: CASSLRGGIYNEQFF. CDR3 in DNA: TGTGCCAGCAGCTTACGCGGGGGGATCTACAATGAGCAGTTCTTC.

This clonotype was counted a few times. A much larger clone differs from this one at a single base, so this may be a read error. The rearrangement uses TRBV4-2 and TRBJ2-5, with 8 nucleotides matching TRBD2. Trimming at V came to 0 bases and at J to 11 bases, leaving 14 bases not matched to a gene. CDR1 LGHNA and CDR2 YNFKEQ come from the germline V gene. The CDR3 loop spans 16 amino acids. CDR3 DNA sequence: TGTGCCAGCAGCCAAGATGACAGCGGGGGATACAATGAGCAGTACTTC. It specifies CASSQDDSGGYNEQYF.

This clonotype was recorded at least ten times. The gene calls are TRBV7-9 and TRBJ2-7, with 9 positions matching TRBD1. V lost 7 bases and J lost 7; bases outside the gene matches: 8. Germline V lookup: CDR1 SEHNR, CDR2 FQNEAQ (reference sequence). The CDR3 contains 13 residues. In nucleotides, the CDR3 is TGTGCCAGCATCCCACAGGGGGCTGGGGAGCAGTACTTC. Protein product: CASIPQGAGEQYF.

This clonotype was recorded many times. The V and J genes are TRBV28 and TRBJ2-6; TRBD1 agrees at 9 bases. V shed 1 base and J 0 bases; nucleotides not matched to a gene: 4. The CDR3 length is 18 residues. Per the germline V gene, CDR1 is MDHEN and CDR2 is SYDVKM. In nucleotides, the CDR3 is TGTGCCAGCAGTTTATTGATGGGACAGGGCTCTGGGGCCAACGTCCTGACTTTC. The encoded protein is CASSLLMGQGSGANVLTF.

This sequence joins TRBV7-9 and TRBJ2-7; 8 bases agree with TRBD1. Germline V gives CDR1 SEHNR, CDR2 FQNEAQ (reference sequence). Unmatched junction bases numbered 6, after V lost 5 bases and J lost 6 bases. This CDR3 is 13 amino acids long. In DNA form, the CDR3 reads TGTGCCAGCAGCCGGGACAGGACCGGCGAGCAGTACTTC. Its translation: CASSRDRTGEQYF. The complete variable domain, with remaining parts taken from reference TRBV7-9 and TRBJ2-7, reads DTGVSQNPRHKITKRGQNVTFRCDPISEHNRLYWYRQTLGQGPEFLTYFQNEAQLEKSRLLSDRFSAERPKGSFSTLEIQRTEQGDSAMYLCASSRDRTGEQYFGPGTRLTVT.

This clonotype has a handful of counts. Just one base apart from a much larger clone, this may be a read error. The genes are TRBV20-1 and TRBJ2-1; TRBD2 matches 9 bases. The CDR3 runs to 14 residues. Germline V gives CDR1 DFQATT, CDR2 SNEGSKA (reference sequence). The CDR3 protein is CSADRTSAYSEQFF. CDR3 nucleotide sequence: TGCAGTGCAGATCGGACTAGCGCCTACAGTGAGCAGTTCTTC.

The DNA for the CDR3 is TGTGCCAGCAAGGAAGGAGCGGGGGGCTACAATGAGCAGTTCTTC. This sequence encodes CASKEGAGGYNEQFF. The chain recombines TRBV9 with TRBJ2-1; 9 bases align to TRBD2. This CDR3 comprises 15 residues. The V gene end was trimmed by 6 bases and the J gene end by 3 bases; junction bases not matched to a gene: 7. Germline assignment: CDR1 SGDLS and CDR2 YYNGEE.

As concerns this clonotype: A much larger clone differs by one base, so this may be a read error. CDR3 amino acids: CSAGDSWGDRNHEQYF. Here the CDR3 DNA reads TGCAGTGCTGGAGATTCTTGGGGGGACAGAAACCACGAGCAGTACTTC. The chain carries TRBV20-1 and TRBJ2-5; D might be TRBD1 (7 bases). The J call is in doubt because the DNA end fits TRBJ2-7 better. The germline V gene has CDR1 DFQATT and CDR2 SNEGSKA (reference sequence). CDR3 size: 16 residues.

This clonotype was seen a handful of times. A read error is possible here, since a much larger clone lies one base away. This chain links TRBV20-1 with TRBJ2-5, with D possibly matching TRBD2 (7 bases). The CDR3 loop spans 14 amino acids. V was cut by 1 base and J by 7 bases, with 16 bases left in between. Per germline, CDR1 DFQATT and CDR2 SNEGSKA (reference sequence). CDR3: CSARGTGSGGTQYF. In DNA form, the CDR3 reads TGCAGTGCTAGAGGAACAGGGTCGGGGGGGACCCAGTACTTC.

This clonotype was detected ten times or more. This sequence joins TRBV29-1 and TRBJ1-2; D possibly corresponds to TRBD1 (6 bases). Trimming took off 5 bases at V and 8 bases at J, with 18 bases between the two ends. Looked up from germline, CDR1 is SQVTM and CDR2 is ANQGSEA. This CDR3 is 13 amino acids long. Here the CDR3 reads CSVWGQRALGYTF. For the CDR3, the DNA is TGCAGCGTTTGGGGACAAAGGGCCCTAGGCTACACCTTC.

The chain recombines TRBV6-1 with TRBJ2-2; 7 bases are shared with TRBD2. J gave up 0 bases and V 4 bases, and 17 bases lay outside the gene matches. The CDR3 covers 20 residues. Germline V CDR1 and CDR2: MNHNS, SASEGT. In DNA, the CDR3 is TGTGCCAGCAGTGCCCAGGCGTTGGGGGGGACCTTCGCGAACACCGGGGAGCTGTTTTTT. Protein product: CASSAQALGGTFANTGELFF.